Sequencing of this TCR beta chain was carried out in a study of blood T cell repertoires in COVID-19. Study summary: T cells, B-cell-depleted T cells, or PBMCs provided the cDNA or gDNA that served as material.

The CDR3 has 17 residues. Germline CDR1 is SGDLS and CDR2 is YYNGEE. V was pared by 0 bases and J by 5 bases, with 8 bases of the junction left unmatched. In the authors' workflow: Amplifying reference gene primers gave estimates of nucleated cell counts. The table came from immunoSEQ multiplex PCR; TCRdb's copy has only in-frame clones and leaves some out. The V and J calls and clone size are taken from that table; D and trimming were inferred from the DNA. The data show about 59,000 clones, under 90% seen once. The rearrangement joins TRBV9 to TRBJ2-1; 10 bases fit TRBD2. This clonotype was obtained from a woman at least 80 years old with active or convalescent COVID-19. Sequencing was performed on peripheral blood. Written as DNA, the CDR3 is TGTGCCAGCAGCGTAGCTCCTAGCGGGGGACTCAACAATGAGCAGTTCTTC. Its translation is CASSVAPSGGLNNEQFF.